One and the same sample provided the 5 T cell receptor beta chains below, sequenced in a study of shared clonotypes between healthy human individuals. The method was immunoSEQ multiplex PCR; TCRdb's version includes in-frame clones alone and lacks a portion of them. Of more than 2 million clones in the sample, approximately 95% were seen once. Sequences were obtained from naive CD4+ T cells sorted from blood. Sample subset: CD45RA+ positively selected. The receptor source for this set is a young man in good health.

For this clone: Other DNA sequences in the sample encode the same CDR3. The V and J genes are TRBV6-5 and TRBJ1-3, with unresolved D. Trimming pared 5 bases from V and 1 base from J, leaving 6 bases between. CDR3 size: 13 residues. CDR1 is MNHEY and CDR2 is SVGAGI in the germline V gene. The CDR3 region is CASSRWSGNTIYF. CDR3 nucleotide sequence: TGTGCCAGCAGTCGATGGTCTGGAAACACCATATATTTT.

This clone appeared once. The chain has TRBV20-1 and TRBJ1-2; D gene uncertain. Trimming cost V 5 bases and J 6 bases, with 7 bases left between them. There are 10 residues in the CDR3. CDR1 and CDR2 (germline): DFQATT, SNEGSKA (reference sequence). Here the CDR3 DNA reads TGCAGTGCTTATTTGGATGGCTACACCTTC. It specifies CSAYLDGYTF.

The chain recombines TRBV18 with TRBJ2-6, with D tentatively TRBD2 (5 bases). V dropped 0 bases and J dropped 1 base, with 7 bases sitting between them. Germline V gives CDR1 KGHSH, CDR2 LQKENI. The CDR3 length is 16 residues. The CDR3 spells CASSPPEGSGANVLTF. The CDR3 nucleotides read TGTGCCAGCTCACCACCAGAGGGTTCTGGGGCCAACGTCCTGACTTTC.

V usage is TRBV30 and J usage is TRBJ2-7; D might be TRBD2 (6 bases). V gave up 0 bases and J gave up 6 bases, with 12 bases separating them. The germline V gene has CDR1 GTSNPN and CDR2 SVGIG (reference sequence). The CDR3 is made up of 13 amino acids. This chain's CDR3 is CAWSVQTRGEQYF. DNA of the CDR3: TGTGCCTGGAGTGTACAGACTAGGGGCGAGCAGTACTTC.

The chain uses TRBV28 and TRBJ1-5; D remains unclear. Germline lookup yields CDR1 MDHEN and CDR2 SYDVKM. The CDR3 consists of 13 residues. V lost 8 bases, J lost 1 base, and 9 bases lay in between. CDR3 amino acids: CASDYGSNQPQHF. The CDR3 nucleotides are TGTGCCAGCGATTATGGGAGCAATCAGCCCCAGCATTTT.